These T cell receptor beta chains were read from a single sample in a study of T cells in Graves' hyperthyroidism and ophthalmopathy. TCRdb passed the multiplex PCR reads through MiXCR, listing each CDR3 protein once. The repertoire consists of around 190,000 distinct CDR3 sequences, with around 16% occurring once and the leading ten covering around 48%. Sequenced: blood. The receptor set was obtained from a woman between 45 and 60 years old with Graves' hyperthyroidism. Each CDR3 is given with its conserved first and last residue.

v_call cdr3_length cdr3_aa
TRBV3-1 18 CASSQDRRLAGPYNEQFF
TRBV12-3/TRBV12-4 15 CASSLFSGVIYGYTF
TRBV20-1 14 CSARGTSGTYEQYF
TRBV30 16 CAWTPWDKVGKETQYF
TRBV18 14 CASSPGRVSTEAFF
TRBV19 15 CASSLRGENTGELFF
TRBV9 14 CASSASSFGYEQYF
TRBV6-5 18 CASSYSKPGSNWMSEAFF
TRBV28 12 CASGSLGAEAFF
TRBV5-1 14 CASSLAGLLDTQYF
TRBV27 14 CASWDGSTSYEQYF
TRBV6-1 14 CASRLGGHGETQYF
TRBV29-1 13 CSVETGGGTEAFF
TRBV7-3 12 CASGNNQETQYF
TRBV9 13 CASSVSEIHEAFF
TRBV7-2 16 CASSLRTSGITDTQYF
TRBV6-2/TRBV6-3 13 CASSYTGYQPQHF